This T cell receptor beta chain was captured in a study of cytomegalovirus exposure and HLA in healthy donors (dated by TCRdb to the late 2010s). For the study in its entirety: An earlier analysis of 587 of the donors reported 250 to 300 Gb of sequence data and 100 million to 120 million unique TCR beta sequences obtained from about 179 million T cells. An early release covering over 500 HLA-typed donors comprised roughly 300 gigabases of sequencing data and tens of millions of unique TCR sequences. The genetic ancestry cluster associated with self-reported Caucasian donors included over 80% of the 300 to 400 genotyped donors. The study aimed to test whether signatures of past pathogen exposure could be identified by cataloging public T cell receptors. The study used immunosequencing to profile the T cell repertoires of around 600 subjects and linked those repertoires to cytomegalovirus serostatus. Along with the 666-subject first cohort, a separate validation cohort of over 90 different subjects was used. To predict cytomegalovirus infection status, the study combined high-throughput TCR immunosequencing, statistical association of individual TCRs with disease status, and machine learning. A later analysis re-examined previously published TCR beta repertoires from 610 or so donors and added high-resolution HLA genotyping to investigate patterns of TCR occurrence. The later analysis used no new phenotypic data to find candidate immune exposures, relying instead on TCR beta sequences and their occurrence across donors. An earlier analysis of around 540 of the donors applied high-throughput TCR beta sequencing to assess whether each TCR beta V gene segment acted as functional or pseudogenic. Donor age, sex, ethnicity and CMV serostatus were collected together with the repertoire data. A later genetic analysis used genome-wide SNP genotypes for about 55% of the 666 donors, treating that subset as a discovery cohort. All discovery cohort repertoires had been generated using a single sequencing platform. Both class I and class II loci were covered by HLA typing, at four-digit resolution. The number of donors typed differed by locus, with roughly 620-630 for A, B, C, DRB1 and DQB1, 522 for DQA1, 600 to 610 for DPA1, and around 460 for DPB1. Because of strong linkage in the cohort, roughly five DR-DQ haplotypes were treated as single units for association and clustering. Across under 500 genotyped donors of the cohort, an average of approximately 220,000 unique TCR beta nucleotide sequences per donor were sequenced, and 15% to 20% of those sequences were non-productive.

The investigation overall reported the following: In a later analysis, TCR association rates were found to vary across HLA loci, with the most associated TCRs seen for DRB1 alleles and the fewest for HLA-C alleles. When HLA alleles, especially DR and DQ, strongly co-occurred, attributing TCR associations to individual alleles was difficult. Most TCR sequences were observed very rarely across donors, whereas some public TCRs were present in many individuals. In a later genetic analysis, fewer N-insertions in productive TCRs were reported among donors in an Asian-associated ancestry cluster than the roughly 640-donor mean. Because counts were too low, roughly 17 rarely observed V segments, including chromosome 9 orphons, were left out of the earlier analysis of 500 to 750 of the donors. Roughly uniform sequencing depth across donors was assumed in presence/absence analyses, although this assumption may not hold. Cytomegalovirus status was reported to be diagnosed by the classifier with high specificity and sensitivity in both the original and validation cohorts. In a later analysis, most CMV-associated TCR beta chains were found to appear HLA-restricted, with HLA associations seemingly driven largely by CMV exposure. According to a later analysis, parvovirus B19, influenza, CMV and Epstein-Barr virus appeared linked to several top co-occurrence clusters. A cluster of highly shared sequence variants was judged likely to be a technical artifact of the sequencing pipeline. A later analysis found that HLA-associated TCR beta chains were more clonally expanded and had lower generation probabilities than equally common non-associated chains. At a false discovery rate of 0.05, a later analysis linked under 20,000 TCR beta sequences to specific HLA alleles. A few of the identified cytomegalovirus-associated TCR beta chains were confirmed in vitro to be specific for cytomegalovirus antigens. In a later genetic analysis, a missense DCLRE1C variant was associated with V-gene and J-gene trimming of TCR beta chains, and the association was replicated in an independent cohort. A further reported finding was that TCR beta sequences accurately predicted the HLA-A and HLA-B alleles for most subjects in the first cohort. Some IMGT-functional V segments, including TRBV6-2 and TRBV6-3, could not be told apart with the 87-base-pair reads, so those segments were excluded. Broadly in line with IMGT annotations, most TCR beta V segments showed up in productive rearrangements about 87% or about 30% of the time in an earlier analysis of several hundred of the donors. Linkage disequilibrium might explain the correlated functional status among segregating V segments, but an unknown experimental factor could not be ruled out. The study listed 150 to 200 TCR beta chains as associated with cytomegalovirus. Because some donors lacked HLA typing at each locus, the association tests relied only on the typed subset. The only immune exposure information available for the cohort was CMV serostatus. The authors suggested that the approach could potentially be generalized to other disease states and immunological phenotypes. This cohort had only TCR beta chains sequenced, and the lack of alpha or paired-chain data limited which features could be detected.

Library prep was done by the immunoSEQ multiplex PCR assay. For the multiplex PCR, a mixture combining 60 forward primers for TCR Vbeta segments and 13 reverse primers for TCR Jbeta segments was used. The CDR3 region of rearranged TCR beta genes was amplified from genomic DNA by a multiplex PCR assay. On the Illumina HiSeq System, the amplified TCR beta libraries were sequenced as 87-base-pair reads. Processing in the source paper ran as follows. In a later analysis, tens of millions of unique TCR beta chains were counted across the roughly 670 repertoires, and roughly 10 million of these chains were shared by at least two donors. Raw reads were error-corrected and collapsed into unique sequences with a nearest-neighbor algorithm that merged closely related sequences to remove PCR and sequencing errors. Alignment of CDR3 sequences to IMGT reference sequences was used to assign V, D and J gene segments. Each retained sequence needed at least a six-nucleotide match to both a V gene segment and a J gene segment. A rearrangement was called productive if the CDR3 had no stop codons and remained in frame with V and J, and every other rearrangement was called non-productive. Following IMGT convention, CDR3 was defined as the stretch from the second conserved V-encoded cysteine up to the conserved J-encoded phenylalanine. Sequences without an unambiguous match to a single V gene segment were excluded from the earlier analysis of 450 to 650 of the donors. In an earlier analysis of 587 of the donors, V segments were called functional above 56.7% productive rearrangements and were called segregating when the between-donor standard deviation exceeded 5%. A statistical classification framework was developed to diagnose cytomegalovirus status using the catalog of TCR beta chain sequences. A later analysis assigned V and J genes by comparing TCR nucleotide sequences with IMGT/GENE-DB human TR gene sequences. A later analysis assigned CDR3 sequences and most-parsimonious VDJ recombination scenarios with the TCRdist pipeline. In a later analysis, every TCR beta chain was defined by the combination of its CDR3 amino acid sequence and its V-gene family, and reads without a unique V-gene family were dropped. A later analysis removed roughly 590 highly shared, low-generation-probability nucleotide sequences to deal with suspected cross-contamination and a sequencing artifact. For each public chain, a later analysis derived a clonal expansion index from normalized ranks of inferred template counts within each repertoire. A later analysis computed generation probabilities with a VDJ recombination model fitted to out-of-frame rearrangements, and checked the results against IGoR. In a later analysis, hypergeometric tests were used to score TCR-TCR, TCR-HLA and TCR-CMV co-occurrence, with a repertoire-size bias correction applied to TCR pairs. False discovery rates were estimated in a later analysis by permuting HLA or CMV assignments 20 times. In a later analysis, co-occurring TCRs were grouped using DBSCAN, and TCRdist sequence similarity was added for clustering within HLA-allele-positive subsets. Co-occurrence clustering excluded repertoires with fewer than 30,000 or more than 120,000 public chains, plus five with anomalous nucleotide sharing. TCRdb took over this immuneACCESS table, retaining in-frame rearrangements with V and J assigned. Such tables are incomplete; in checked studies, under half of the missing clones stem from an unresolved V gene, and the remainder is unexplained. V and J calls and clone size are copied from that table; D and trimming were computed from the DNA. This sample's records show some 55,000 clones. The ten most abundant clones make up 6.5% to 8.5% of the sample.

Concerning this clone itself: It lacks a known antigen.

The cohort consisted of 600 or so healthy bone marrow donors. All cohort members were sampled while nominally healthy, although unrecorded immune exposures were likely present. The donor tested CMV seronegative, placing the donor among the 350 to 400 seronegative members of the cohort. Each donor provided a peripheral blood sample, and peripheral blood mononuclear cells were used for TCR beta sequencing. Genomic DNA extraction from the blood cell samples was performed with the Qiagen DNeasy Blood Extraction Kit. V loses 3 bases of germline sequence and J loses 2 bases, and the interval between the two ends is 13 bases. In the germline V gene (reference sequence), CDR1 corresponds to LNHDA and CDR2 to SQIVND. There are 15 amino acids in the CDR3, from cysteine to phenylalanine inclusive. Left in the record is the CDR3 DNA by itself, 45 bases read in frame from the first base.

Material for sequencing was PBMCs. This TCR was sampled from a woman between 35 and 50 years old in good health and CMV-seronegative. The chain links TRBV19 with TRBJ1-2; the D segment cannot be called with confidence. The nucleotides are TGTGCCAGTAGTATTTGGCCCAAAGTCAACTATGGCTACACCTTC. This is translated as CASSIWPKVNYGYTF.